Listed below are T cell receptor beta chains from one sample, sequenced in a study of tumor and adjacent non-tumor tissue in lung cancer. MiXCR was run by TCRdb on the multiplex PCR reads, yielding one entry per CDR3 protein. The table records tens of thousands of distinct CDR3 sequences, 60% to 65% of them present only once. Material for sequencing was distant non-tumor lung tissue. The receptors stem from a woman aged 40 to 50 with non-small cell lung cancer. Both conserved end residues are part of each CDR3. D genes are given only for firm matches. Rows give clone size only sometimes, using once, few, many, or a class for an expanded clone.

TRBV6-5	TRBD2	many	TRBJ2-7	TGTGCCAGCAGTCATTATAGCGGGGGGTGGAACGAGCAGTACTTC	CASSHYSGGWNEQYF
TRBV6-6	TRBD1	many	TRBJ2-7	TGTGCCAGCAGTCCCCGGGACAGGGGCAACGAGCAGTACTTC	CASSPRDRGNEQYF
TRBV6-1	TRBD2	.	TRBJ2-5	TGTACCAGCCGTGAGGCTATAGCGGGGGGCCCTTTCTGGTATTTC	CTSREAIAGGPFWYF
TRBV29-1	.	once	TRBJ1-2	TGCAGCGTCTCAAGGACAGTAGGTGGTTACACCTTC	CSVSRTVGGYTF
TRBV7-9	.	few	TRBJ2-2	TGTGCCAGCAGCTTAAATAATCAGGCAGGCGGGGAGCTGTTTTTT	CASSLNNQAGGELFF
TRBV11-2	.	.	TRBJ2-4	TGTGCCAGCAGCTTAGATCACGGCGCGGGGAGGAGGACCAAAAACATTCAGTACTTC	CASSLDHGAGRRTKNIQYF
TRBV6-6	TRBD1	many	TRBJ1-2	TGTGCCAGCAGCTCCGACAGGGGGCTTGGTGGCTACACCTTC	CASSSDRGLGGYTF
TRBV30	.	many	TRBJ2-5	TGTGCCTGCTCCCCCCCGGACAGATTCCAAGAGACCCAGTACTTC	CACSPPDRFQETQYF
TRBV11-2	.	medium-sized	TRBJ2-1	TGTGCCAGCAGCTTATCCGGTCTTGAGCTAGAGTTCTTC	CASSLSGLELEFF
TRBV28	TRBD1	many	TRBJ1-5	TGTGCCAGCGCCCTGACAGGGGCCACTCAGCCCCAGCATTTT	CASALTGATQPQHF
TRBV14	.	.	TRBJ2-7	TGTGCCATCAGCCAACTCTTTCTTGGTCGCACTACAGTTATTTTC	CAISQLFLGRTTVIF
TRBV29-1	.	.	TRBJ1-2	TGCAGTGCTAGGGGTTCGAGCTACACCTTC	CSARGSSYTF
TRBV29-1	.	once	TRBJ1-1	TGCAACGTTGTAGGCGGAGGATTTGAAGCTTTCTTT	CNVVGGGFEAFF
TRBV29-1	TRBD2	.	TRBJ2-1	TGCAGGGTGACTAGCTCCTATGAGCAGTTCTTC	CRVTSSYEQFF
TRBV12-3/TRBV12-4	.	.	TRBJ2-1	TGTACCAGCAGATTAGGTCCCGGCTCCTACAATGAGCAATTCTTC	CTSRLGPGSYNEQFF
TRBV11-3	.	.	TRBJ2-7	TGTGCCAGCAGCTTACAAGGCCCCACCTACGAGCAGTACTTC	CASSLQGPTYEQYF
TRBV11-2	.	.	TRBJ1-2	TGTGCCAGCAGCCCGACCCTCTCTGACAGAGGCTATGGCTACACCTTC	CASSPTLSDRGYGYTF
TRBV14	TRBD1	.	TRBJ2-1	TGTGCCAGCAGCCCGGGACAGCCCTACAATGAGCAGTCCTTC	CASSPGQPYNEQSF
TRBV6-5	TRBD2	.	TRBJ2-1	TGTGTCAGCAATCCCCGACAAGTGGCTAGCGGCCGCAATGCGCAGTTCTTC	CVSNPRQVASGRNAQFF
TRBV7-8	.	many	TRBJ2-1	TGTGCCAGCAGCCTTCCTTTGACAGGTTATTTTTACAATGAGCAGTTCTTC	CASSLPLTGYFYNEQFF
TRBV29-1	.	many	TRBJ2-7	TGCAGCGTTGCTAGCGTAAGCTCCTACGAGCAGTACTTC	CSVASVSSYEQYF
TRBV11-3	TRBD2	.	TRBJ2-1	TGTTCCAGCAGCTTTCGAGCGGGAAGGGACAATGAGCAGTTCTTC	CSSSFRAGRDNEQFF
TRBV24-1	.	many	TRBJ2-3	TGTGCCACCAGTGATTTACGGGGGGCCTCAGATACGCAGTATTTT	CATSDLRGASDTQYF
TRBV6-5	TRBD2	.	TRBJ2-1	TGTGCCAGCAGTTACGAGCGGGAGGGTAAGCTATTCTTC	CASSYEREGKLFF
TRBV29-1	.	once	TRBJ2-1	TGCAGCAGGGACTTACTAAACACCTACAATGAGCAGTTCTTC	CSRDLLNTYNEQFF
TRBV29-1	TRBD2	.	TRBJ2-7	TGCAGTGTTGGTACGAGCGGGAACGAGCAGCACTTC	CSVGTSGNEQHF
TRBV28	TRBD2	many	TRBJ2-1	TGTGCCAGCAGTTGGTCTAGCGGGAGGCCGAGGGCCAATGAGCAGTTCTTC	CASSWSSGRPRANEQFF
TRBV4-2	.	many	TRBJ2-7	TGTGCCAGCAGCCAAGACCTAAGAAGCTACGAGCAGTACTTC	CASSQDLRSYEQYF
TRBV7-9	.	.	TRBJ1-3	TGTTCCAGCAGCTTAGGGGACAACCGAAACACCATATATTTT	CSSSLGDNRNTIYF
TRBV28	.	many	TRBJ2-2	TGTGCCAGCAGGCCCAGAGGGGGGAGAAGGTCCGGGGAGCTGTTTTTT	CASRPRGGRRSGELFF
TRBV6-6	TRBD2	.	TRBJ2-7	TGTGCCAACAGTTACACATTAGCGGGAGGGGCTGAGGAGCAGTATTTC	CANSYTLAGGAEEQYF
TRBV6-6	TRBD1	.	TRBJ1-5	TGTGCCAGCAAGAGACTACAGGGGAGTAGTAATCAGTCCCAGCATTTT	CASKRLQGSSNQSQHF
TRBV5-6	.	.	TRBJ2-7	TGTGCTAGCAGCTTTCAGCCTTACGAGCAGTACTTC	CASSFQPYEQYF
TRBV7-3	TRBD2	once	TRBJ2-3	TGTGCCAGCAGCGGGACTAGTGGCCCCACAGATACGCAGTATTTT	CASSGTSGPTDTQYF
TRBV11-3	TRBD1	.	TRBJ2-1	TGTGTCAGCAGCCCCGGACAGGGGGGCATTGTGCAGTTCTTC	CVSSPGQGGIVQFF
TRBV20-1	.	.	TRBJ1-1	TGCAGTGCTAGGGTCTCCTCTGAAGCTTTCTTT	CSARVSSEAFF
TRBV6-4	TRBD1	many	TRBJ2-2	TGTGCCAGCAGCCCAGGGGGCTCGTCCGGGGAGCTGTTTTTT	CASSPGGSSGELFF
TRBV28	.	.	TRBJ1-1	TGTGCCAGCAGCATAGCTGGGACTGGGAAGACTGAAGCTTTGTTT	CASSIAGTGKTEALF
TRBV7-9	TRBD1	many	TRBJ2-2	TGTGCCAGCAGCGTCCCGGACAGGGTGCCCGGCGGGGAGCTGTTTTTT	CASSVPDRVPGGELFF
TRBV6-1	TRBD2	many	TRBJ2-2	TGTGCCAGCGAAACTCTAGCGGGGGTGTACACCGGGGAGCTGTTTTTT	CASETLAGVYTGELFF
TRBV11-2	.	.	TRBJ1-3	TGTGCCGGCAGCGCATCGCGGGCATCAAACACCATATATTTT	CAGSASRASNTIYF
TRBV5-5	.	many	TRBJ1-5	TGTGCCAGCAGCTCGCAGGGCGCAAATCAGCCCCAGCATTTT	CASSSQGANQPQHF
TRBV12-3/TRBV12-4	.	.	TRBJ2-1	TGTGCCAGCAGATTAGGTCCCAGCTCCTACAATGAGCAATTCTTC	CASRLGPSSYNEQFF
TRBV10-1	.	.	TRBJ2-3	TGCGGCAGTAGTGATTTCAACGCAGATACGCAGTATTTT	CGSSDFNADTQYF
TRBV4-1	.	.	TRBJ1-5	TGTGCCAGCAGCCCCCCAGACTGTGGGCAGGAGCAGCCCCAGCATTTT	CASSPPDCGQEQPQHF
TRBV11-3	.	.	TRBJ2-2	TGTGCCAGCAGCTTGGGGGACATGGGGGAGCTGTTTTTT	CASSLGDMGELFF
TRBV11-2	.	.	TRBJ2-2	TGTGCCAGCTGCGGACGACTTACGGCCGGGGAACTGTTTTTT	CASCGRLTAGELFF
TRBV29-1	.	.	TRBJ1-2	TGCAATGCTAGGAATTCGGGCTACACCTTC	CNARNSGYTF
TRBV12-3/TRBV12-4	TRBD1	.	TRBJ1-1	TGTGTCAGTAGTTTCACCTCGACAGGGATTGAAGCTTTCTTT	CVSSFTSTGIEAFF
TRBV9	.	.	TRBJ2-7	TGTGCCAGCAGCTCCGGTAGTGGGAAGTCCTACGAGCAGTACTTC	CASSSGSGKSYEQYF
TRBV6-6	.	.	TRBJ1-1	TGTGCCAGCAGTTACGATACGGGACGGGGGGGCACTGAAGCTTTCTTT	CASSYDTGRGGTEAFF
TRBV6-1	.	many	TRBJ1-2	TGTGCCAGCAGTGAAGAGGGCACCTATGGCTACACCTTC	CASSEEGTYGYTF
TRBV20-1	.	.	TRBJ2-3	TGCAGTGCTAGAGATAGACGATGGGAGTCTAGCACAGATACGCAGTATTTT	CSARDRRWESSTDTQYF
TRBV28	TRBD2	.	TRBJ2-5	TGTGCCAGCCAAAACGCAAAATGGGGGAGGGTCCAAGAGAACCAGTACTTC	CASQNAKWGRVQENQYF
TRBV4-2	TRBD1	.	TRBJ2-5	TGTGCCAGCAGCCAGGTCGGGACAGACCAAGAGTCCCAGTACTTC	CASSQVGTDQESQYF
TRBV29-1	TRBD1	.	TRBJ1-1	TGCAGCGCCAACGACAGGGGAAGGGGCACTGGAGCTTTCTTC	CSANDRGRGTGAFF
TRBV29-1	.	once	TRBJ2-3	TGCAGCCTTCAGGGGAGGGTCACAGATACGCAGTATTTT	CSLQGRVTDTQYF
TRBV6-5	TRBD2	.	TRBJ2-1	TGTGCCAGCAATCGGACTAGCGGGGGGGTAGGGAATGAGCAGTTCTTC	CASNRTSGGVGNEQFF
TRBV20-1	TRBD2	many	TRBJ2-1	TGCAGTGCTAGAGTCCCCCGGGGGGTGACTAGCCCGAGCAATGAGCAGTTCTTC	CSARVPRGVTSPSNEQFF
TRBV9	.	.	TRBJ1-3	TGTGCCAGCAGCGTAGAGTCGGGGGCTGGAAACACCATATATTTT	CASSVESGAGNTIYF